This passage covers 30 T cell receptor beta chains from one sample sequenced in a study of spatial heterogeneity in lung cancer. Each CDR3 protein is one row after TCRdb ran MiXCR on the 5' RACE reads. There are approximately 66,000 distinct CDR3 sequences in the sample; about 6.6% occur only once, and 14% to 15% lies in the top ten. As to time point: sample taken at primary tumor resection. The sample in question was PBMCs, obtained at surgery. Receptors were obtained from a female donor with early-stage non-small cell lung cancer.

The chain joins TRBV20-1 to TRBJ1-5; a weak D match, TRBD1 (6 bases). CDR1 and CDR2 (germline): DFQATT, SNEGSKA (reference sequence). The CDR3 length is 14 residues. Trimming took off 4 bases at V and 3 bases at J, with 13 bases between the two ends. This CDR3 is CSAITRGHNQPQHF. The CDR3 DNA reads as TGCAGTGCTATTACCCGGGGACACAATCAGCCCCAGCATTTT.

The sample holds many counts of this clonotype. J is TRBJ1-1 and V is TRBV3-1; possible D gene TRBD1, 6 bases. CDR3 size: 13 residues. Germline CDR1 is LGHDT and CDR2 is YNNKEL (reference sequence). V shed 4 bases and J shed 3 bases, with 9 bases lying between them. CDR3 protein: CASSLRGDTEAFF. DNA of the CDR3: TGTGCCAGCAGCCTGAGGGGGGACACTGAAGCTTTCTTT. The variable domain in full, with the rest retrieved from reference TRBV3-1 and TRBJ1-1, is DTAVSQTPKYLVTQMGNDKSIKCEQNLGHDTMYWYKQDSKKFLKIMFSYNNKELIINETVPNRFSPKSPDKAHLNLHINSLELGDSAVYFCASSLRGDTEAFFGQGTRLTVV.

The V gene is TRBV20-1, the J gene TRBJ2-2; D possibly uses TRBD1 or TRBD2 (6 bases each). CDR1 is DFQATT and CDR2 is SNEGSKA in the germline V gene (reference sequence). The CDR3 is 17 amino acids. V dropped 2 bases and J dropped 5 bases, with 21 bases sitting between them. CDR3 in amino acids: CSARLVRGDLRTGELFF. CDR3 coding DNA: TGCAGTGCTAGATTAGTTAGGGGGGACCTCCGTACCGGGGAGCTGTTTTTT.

This clonotype was seen a few times. The V gene is TRBV7-3, the J gene TRBJ2-3, with D hard to call. Trimming removed 5 bases at V and 2 bases at J, with 11 bases between. This CDR3 has 14 residues. Germline CDR1 is SGHTA and CDR2 is FQGTGA. The CDR3 DNA follows: TGTGCCAGCAGCCCTGGGGTGGCCACAGATACGCAGTATTTT. As protein: CASSPGVATDTQYF.

The rearrangement links TRBV20-1 to TRBJ2-3; D not resolved. Deletions cut 1 base from V and 5 bases from J, with 10 bases between. CDR1 is DFQATT and CDR2 is SNEGSKA in the germline V gene (reference sequence). This CDR3 has 13 residues. Here the CDR3 reads CSARAAALDTQYF. CDR3 coding DNA: TGCAGTGCTAGAGCGGCAGCTCTAGATACGCAGTATTTT.

This clonotype has ten or more counts. CDR3 protein: CASSGSRAGGVYGYTF. CDR3 in DNA: TGTGCCAGCTCCGGGTCCCGGGCAGGGGGCGTCTATGGCTACACCTTC. This sequence joins TRBV27 and TRBJ1-2, with TRBD1 matching 8 bases. Trimming took 8 bases from V and 4 from J; bases not matched to a gene: 15. CDR1 and CDR2 from the germline V gene are MNHEY and SMNVEV (reference sequence). This CDR3 spans 16 amino acids.

In this sample, this clonotype turned up many times. The chain is built from TRBV21-1 and TRBJ2-7; TRBD1 is taken as the D call from the table, unchecked against the DNA. TRBV21-1 is a recognized pseudogene. The CDR3 loop spans 19 amino acids. This CDR3 reads CASSTGAGGPNYSSYEQYV. The CDR3 DNA follows: TGTGCCAGCAGCACCGGGGCTGGGGGGCCCAATTACTCCTCCTACGAGCAGTACGTC.

This clonotype was recorded a few times. This chain links TRBV9 with TRBJ2-2; possibly TRBD1 or TRBD2 for D (5 bases each). Germline V CDR1 and CDR2: SGDLS, YYNGEE. The CDR3 length is 17 residues. Trimming left V 3 bases short and J 7 bases short, with 22 bases between. DNA of the CDR3: TGTGCCAGCAGCGATTTGGTCGGGATACAGGAGAGCGGGGAGCTGTTTTTT. This encodes CASSDLVGIQESGELFF.

Many counts were recorded for this clonotype. The V and J genes are TRBV28 and TRBJ1-2; D is ambiguous. This CDR3 comprises 13 residues. Trimming shortened V by 5 bases and J by 1 base, and 8 bases separated the two germline ends. The germline V gene encodes CDR1 MDHEN and CDR2 SYDVKM. The CDR3 nucleotides read TGTGCCAGCAGTCTTTCAGTTAACTATGGCTACACCTTC. Amino acids: CASSLSVNYGYTF.

This clonotype was seen many times. V is TRBV7-8 and J is TRBJ1-4; a possible D gene is TRBD1 (6 bases). The CDR3 is 14 amino acids. V was clipped by 5 bases and J by 6 bases, with 13 bases between them. Germline V gene data show CDR1 as SGHVS and CDR2 as FQNEAQ. Written as DNA, the CDR3 is TGTGCCAGCAGCCCCGGGGGCTTTGATGAAAAACTGTTTTTT. It encodes CASSPGGFDEKLFF. Drawing the rest from reference TRBV7-8 and TRBJ1-4, the complete variable domain is GAGVSQSPRYKVAKRGQDVALRCDPISGHVSLFWYQQALGQGPEFLTYFQNEAQLDKSGLPSDRFFAERPEGSVSTLKIQRTQQEDSAVYLCASSPGGFDEKLFFGSGTQLSVL.

This clonotype was observed at least ten times. Here the CDR3 reads CASVRFGNQPQHF. The CDR3 nucleotides read TGTGCCTCCGTCCGTTTTGGCAATCAGCCCCAGCATTTT. The rearrangement uses TRBV6-1 and TRBJ1-5; D remains ambiguous. V shed 11 bases and J shed 2 bases, with 13 bases lying between them. CDR3 length equals 13 residues. In germline, CDR1 is MNHNS, CDR2 SASEGT.

This clonotype has ten or more counts. The CDR3 region is CASSLRDRGHGSQYF. CDR3 DNA sequence: TGTGCCAGCAGTTTACGGGACAGGGGGCACGGGTCGCAGTATTTT. The genes are TRBV12-3 or TRBV12-4 and TRBJ2-3; 12 bases line up with TRBD1. V was clipped by 2 bases and J by 10 bases; unmatched bases: 7. The length of the CDR3 is 15 residues.

A few counts support this clonotype. This chain links TRBV6-1 with TRBJ2-3; no reliable D call. The CDR3 sequence is 12 residues long. Per the germline V gene, CDR1 is MNHNS and CDR2 is SASEGT. V was pared by 4 bases and J by 6 bases, with 8 bases between. CDR3 DNA sequence: TGTGCCAGCAGTGCCCCCCTTGATACGCAGTATTTT. Residues: CASSAPLDTQYF.

This chain joins TRBV13 and TRBJ2-1, with 8 bases identical to TRBD2. The junction had 1 base not matched to a gene; V was cut back by 0 bases and J by 6 bases. CDR3 length: 14 residues. Germline CDR1 reads PRHDT; CDR2 reads FYEKMQ (reference sequence). CDR3: CASSLGGLVNEQFF. The CDR3 DNA reads as TGTGCCAGCAGCTTAGGGGGACTAGTCAATGAGCAGTTCTTC.

This clonotype was counted between two and nine times. The rearrangement uses TRBV6-6 and TRBJ2-5; D may be TRBD2 (6 bases). V was pared by 0 bases and J by 1 base, with 15 bases between. There are 17 residues in the CDR3. Germline values: CDR1 MNHNY, CDR2 SVGAGI (reference sequence). The CDR3 reads CASSYSPTRTIQETQYF. CDR3 nucleotide sequence: TGTGCCAGCAGTTACTCACCCACAAGGACTATCCAAGAGACCCAGTACTTC.

The chain carries TRBV11-3 and TRBJ1-5, with 10 bases matching TRBD1. Germline V gene lookup returns CDR1 SGHNT and CDR2 YENEEA. Trimming took 4 bases from V and 5 from J; bases not matched to a gene: 17. This CDR3 has 19 residues. The CDR3 sequence is CASSSPGRTGTGVDQPQHF. As DNA, the CDR3 is TGTGCCAGCAGCTCACCTGGTCGGACCGGGACAGGGGTGGATCAGCCCCAGCATTTT.

Many counts were recorded for this clonotype. The V and J genes are TRBV15 and TRBJ2-7; 11 nucleotides match TRBD1. After removal of 5 bases from V and 6 bases from J, the junction contained 9 bases not matched to a gene. The CDR3 totals 15 residues. Germline V gene sequence: CDR1 LNHNV, CDR2 YYDKDF (reference sequence). CDR3 nucleotides: TGTGCCACCAGCCGGGAACCCGGGACAGGGGGCGAGCAGTACTTC. Its translation is CATSREPGTGGEQYF. Full variable domain (remainder filled in from reference TRBV15 and TRBJ2-7): DAMVIQNPRYQVTQFGKPVTLSCSQTLNHNVMYWYQQKSSQAPKLLFHYYDKDFNNEADTPDNFQSRRPNTSFCFLDIRSPGLGDTAMYLCATSREPGTGGEQYFGPGTRLTVT.

The rearrangement links TRBV7-9 to TRBJ1-4, with 10 bases identical to TRBD1. Per the germline V gene, CDR1 is SEHNR and CDR2 is FQNEAQ (reference sequence). V lost 5 bases, J lost 5 bases, and 5 bases stayed unmatched. The CDR3 runs 15 residues. The CDR3 DNA follows: TGTGCCAGCAGCGGCCGACAGGGGGCAAATGAAAAACTGTTTTTT. Translation gives CASSGRQGANEKLFF.

This clonotype showed up many times. The chain is built from TRBV5-5 and TRBJ2-1; 7 bases agree with TRBD2. The V segment lost 4 bases and the J segment 9 bases; nucleotides outside the gene matches: 13. The length of the CDR3 is 15 residues. The V gene's germline CDR1 is SGHKS and CDR2 YYEKEE (reference sequence). The CDR3 reads CASSPRAGEQFEQFF. In DNA, the CDR3 is TGTGCCAGCAGCCCACGGGCGGGAGAACAGTTTGAGCAGTTCTTC.

This chain connects TRBV24-1 to TRBJ2-4, with D perhaps matching TRBD2 (5 bases). The CDR3 is 16 residues long. Germline CDR1 KGHDR, CDR2 SFDVKD. The V end lost 2 bases, the J end lost 0 bases, and 10 bases lay between the germline ends. The CDR3: CATSDSTGIAKNIQYF. CDR3 sequence (DNA): TGTGCCACCAGTGATTCGACCGGGATAGCCAAAAACATTCAGTACTTC.

This clonotype was counted only a few times. The genes are TRBV2 and TRBJ2-4; TRBD1 is a possible D gene (6 bases). Between the trimmed V and J ends, which lost 2 bases and 1 base, there was a span of 12 bases. Germline lookup yields CDR1 SNHLY and CDR2 FYNNEI. This CDR3 contains 16 residues. The CDR3 loop is CASSEQGSTAKNIQYF. The DNA of the CDR3 is TGTGCCAGCAGTGAACAGGGGTCGACCGCCAAAAACATTCAGTACTTC.

This clonotype was counted ten times or more. V is TRBV20-1 and J is TRBJ1-1; D not resolved. CDR1 DFQATT and CDR2 SNEGSKA come from the germline V gene (reference sequence). The CDR3 sequence is 14 residues long. Trimming shortened V by 3 bases and J by 2 bases, and 13 bases separated the two germline ends. CDR3 sequence (DNA): TGCAGTGCTAGGGGCAGGACGCTTAACACTGAAGCTTTCTTT. Translation: CSARGRTLNTEAFF.

J is TRBJ1-4 and V is TRBV24-1; 7 positions match TRBD1. This CDR3 contains 14 residues. Germline V lookup: CDR1 KGHDR, CDR2 SFDVKD. V lost 3 bases to trimming and J lost 7 bases; unmatched junction nucleotides: 4. The CDR3 region is CATSDPGGGEKLFF. CDR3 nucleotides: TGTGCCACCAGTGATCCAGGGGGAGGTGAAAAACTGTTTTTT.

This clonotype was counted at least ten times. The V and J genes are TRBV10-3 and TRBJ2-3; TRBD1 matches 7 bases. V trimming: 6 bases; J trimming: 2 bases; junction bases outside the gene matches: 5. The CDR3 is 14 amino acids. From germline, CDR1 is ENHRY and CDR2 SYGVKD. In nucleotides, the CDR3 is TGTGCCATCAGGGACAGGAGCGTCACAGATACGCAGTATTTT. Encoded protein: CAIRDRSVTDTQYF.

This clonotype was seen more than once but under ten times. This chain links TRBV7-8 with TRBJ1-3; the match to TRBD1 covers 7 bases. The CDR3 consists of 16 residues. Germline CDR1 and CDR2: SGHVS and FQNEAQ. The junction had 7 bases not matched to a gene; V was cut back by 1 base and J by 4 bases. The CDR3 reads CASSLGFQGVGNTIYF. CDR3 nucleotide sequence: TGTGCCAGCAGCTTAGGCTTCCAGGGGGTCGGAAACACCATATATTTT.

This clonotype was counted ten times or more. The rearrangement joins TRBV18 to TRBJ2-7, with TRBD1 matching 8 bases. The CDR3 is 16 residues long. Per germline, CDR1 KGHSH and CDR2 LQKENI. Germline trimming cut 4 bases from V and 3 bases from J; bases unmatched to any gene: 11. DNA of the CDR3: TGTGCCAGCTCACATCCCCCGGGGGACAGGCGCTACGAGCAGTACGTC. It yields the protein CASSHPPGDRRYEQYV.

This clonotype appeared a few times. This chain uses TRBV12-3 or TRBV12-4 with TRBJ1-1; D not resolved. The CDR3 consists of 12 residues. V lost 7 bases, J lost 5 bases, and 11 bases lay in between. The CDR3 nucleotides are TGTGCCAGCACCCCCCGGGCTACTGAAGCTTTCTTT. Translation gives CASTPRATEAFF.

This clonotype was observed at least ten times. V is TRBV7-2 and J is TRBJ1-5, with D perhaps matching TRBD1 (5 bases). CDR3 size: 15 residues. Trimming stripped 1 base from V and 2 bases from J, with 9 bases between. Per the germline V gene, CDR1 is SGHTA and CDR2 is FQGNSA. The CDR3: CASSLDGGRNQPQHF. CDR3 nucleotides: TGTGCCAGCAGCTTAGACGGGGGACGCAATCAGCCCCAGCATTTT.

V gene TRBV18 combines with J gene TRBJ1-3; D unresolved. V dropped 3 bases and J dropped 1 base, with 10 bases sitting between them. The germline CDR1 and CDR2 sequences are KGHSH and LQKENI. The CDR3 totals 15 residues. The CDR3 spells CASSPDSGSGNTIYF. The CDR3 DNA is TGTGCCAGCTCACCCGACTCTGGATCTGGAAACACCATATATTTT. The full variable domain, with the rest looked up from reference TRBV18 and TRBJ1-3, is NAGVMQNPRHLVRRRGQEARLRCSPMKGHSHVYWYRQLPEEGLKFMVYLQKENIIDESGMPKERFSAEFPKEGPSILRIQQVVRGDSAAYFCASSPDSGSGNTIYFGEGSWLTVV.

This chain uses TRBV3-1 with TRBJ1-6, with a weak D call TRBD1 (5 bases). The germline V gene encodes CDR1 LGHDT and CDR2 YNNKEL (reference sequence). This CDR3 spans 16 amino acids. Trimming removed 1 base from V and 4 bases from J, with 11 bases in between. The CDR3 loop reads CASSQGGDGYNSPLHF. The CDR3 nucleotides are TGTGCCAGCAGCCAAGGAGGGGATGGGTATAATTCACCCCTCCACTTT. Looking up the rest from reference TRBV3-1 and TRBJ1-6 gives the full variable domain: DTAVSQTPKYLVTQMGNDKSIKCEQNLGHDTMYWYKQDSKKFLKIMFSYNNKELIINETVPNRFSPKSPDKAHLNLHINSLELGDSAVYFCASSQGGDGYNSPLHFGNGTRLTVT.